A selection of T cell receptor beta chains follows, all from one sample in a study of blood T cell repertoires in COVID-19. Measured with immunoSEQ multiplex PCR; TCRdb has only the in-frame clones, and not every one. The sample lists more than 400,000 clones, roughly 90% occurring once. Sequencing was carried out using PBMCs or T cells enriched from blood (not recorded which). The source of these receptors is a woman between 18 and 29 years old who had recovered from COVID-19. CDR3s include the opening cysteine and the closing phenylalanine or tryptophan. The order of the fields is V gene, J gene, D gene, CDR3 protein. D genes are given only for firm matches.

>TRBV5-4|TRBJ2-1|TRBD2
CASSSGRGGRLDEQFF
>TRBV6-6|TRBJ1-5|.
CASSYAVGSQPQHF
>TRBV6-2/TRBV6-3|TRBJ1-6|TRBD1
CASSYLGQGIYNSPLHF
>TRBV12-3/TRBV12-4|TRBJ1-2|.
CASSLGAMDGYTF
>TRBV4-1|TRBJ1-2|TRBD1
CASSQPRDRLYGYTF
>TRBV28|TRBJ2-1|TRBD2
CASSVTSASSYNEQFF
>TRBV29-1|TRBJ2-5|.
CSAQLETQYF
>TRBV10-3|TRBJ2-5|.
CAISESRGGETQYF
>TRBV4-2|TRBJ1-5|TRBD1
CASSLGQGDNQPQHF
>TRBV9|TRBJ2-5|TRBD2
CASSTSGVPQETQYF
>TRBV5-1|TRBJ2-7|TRBD2
CASSLAGGGDEQYF
>TRBV7-2|TRBJ1-2|.
CASSLSVYGYTF
>TRBV20-1|TRBJ1-6|.
CSASPRGQGNSPLHF
>TRBV3-1/TRBV3-2|TRBJ2-5|TRBD1
CASSPGTGSQETQYF
>TRBV27|TRBJ1-2|.
CASSPQGNQGAYGYTF
>TRBV7-2|TRBJ2-7|TRBD2
CASSPQTGGIPYEQYF
>TRBV19|TRBJ1-1|.
CASRPRVTNTEAFF
>TRBV5-1|TRBJ2-7|.
CASSLRGSYEQYF
>TRBV28|TRBJ1-5|.
CASSHGTQGLEQPQHF
>TRBV18|TRBJ2-5|TRBD2
CASSPTRGGETQYF
>TRBV10-2|TRBJ2-3|.
CASSEKRSTDTQYF
>TRBV27|TRBJ1-1|.
CASSFNSLNTEAFF
>TRBV5-6|TRBJ1-6|TRBD1
CASMDRGNSPLHF
>TRBV5-4|TRBJ1-2|TRBD1
CASSLGTAIEANTF
>TRBV5-1|TRBJ2-6|.
CASSRGPQGTQHSGANVLTF
>TRBV28|TRBJ1-5|TRBD1
CASSFHGDRDQPQHF
>TRBV6-5|TRBJ2-7|.
CASSIAIQGSEQYF
>TRBV5-1|TRBJ2-3|TRBD2
CASSRDGLAGDGDTQYF
>TRBV27|TRBJ2-2|TRBD1
CASRAGTGTGELFF